The 16 T cell receptor beta chains given below trace back to one sample, sequenced in a study of CD8+CD57+ T cells in acquired aplastic anemia. It was genomic DNA that served as the template for profiling TCR beta VDJ and CDR3. MiXCR, applied by TCRdb to the reads, yields one record per CDR3 protein. The table has 350,000 to 450,000 distinct CDR3 sequences, about two thirds seen once. What was sequenced was sorted CD4+, CD8+, or CD8+CD57+ T cells (not recorded which) from PBMCs. All receptors come from a human donor in good health, serving as a control.

As concerns this clonotype: This is likely a read error, given that the CDR3 carries no conserved phenylalanine or tryptophan at its end. No DNA is shown, since the ends of the CDR3 on it are uncertain; the CDR3 is the one TCRdb lists. V and J are TRBV7-2 and TRBJ2-3; the table names TRBD1, a call not compared with the DNA. The CDR3 length equals 13 residues, ends included. The germline CDR1 and CDR2 sequences are SGHTA and FQGNSA. The CDR3 sequence is CASSLGEGAAYEQ.

On this clonotype: Given a much more abundant clone one base away, this may be a read error. The rearrangement links TRBV6-5 to TRBJ1-1; the D is unclear. CDR3 size: 15 residues. CDR1 and CDR2 from the germline V gene are MNHEY and SVGAGI. As DNA, the CDR3 is TGTGCCAGCAGTTACTCCTGGGATTCAAACACTGAAGCTTCCTTT. This encodes CASSYSWDSNTEASF.

The V gene is TRBV11-1, the J gene TRBJ2-5, with 7 bases aligning to TRBD2. Germline V gene lookup returns CDR1 SGHAT and CDR2 FQDESV (reference sequence). This CDR3 is built from 15 residues. V was clipped by 5 bases and J by 2 bases; unmatched bases: 8. The CDR3: CASSLRKAGQETQYF. In DNA form, the CDR3 reads TGTGCCAGCAGCCTTCGAAAAGCGGGGCAAGAGACCCAGTACTTC.

This clonotype was recorded only once. The V and J genes are TRBV20-1 and TRBJ1-2, with a possible D match to TRBD1 (5 bases). The CDR3 runs to 12 residues. Trimming took off 4 bases at V and 8 bases at J, with 14 bases between the two ends. CDR1 DFQATT and CDR2 SNEGSKA come from the germline V gene (reference sequence). The CDR3 coding sequence is TGCAGTGCTATGGCTAGCGGGGACGGCTACACCTTC. This sequence encodes CSAMASGDGYTF.

In regard to this clonotype: An end of the junction does not agree with germline; a read error may underlie this. The chain combines TRBV2 with TRBJ2-7, with 7 bases identical to TRBD1. The CDR3 runs to 13 residues. Looked up from germline, CDR1 is SNHLY and CDR2 is FYNNEI. This CDR3 is CATGRPTGLITSF. The CDR3 nucleotides are TGTGCCACCGGAAGGCCGACAGGGTTGATCACGAGCTTC.

This chain uses TRBV9 with TRBJ2-7; D ambiguous. Germline V gene lookup returns CDR1 SGDLS and CDR2 YYNGEE. V dropped 0 bases and J dropped 2 bases, with 6 bases sitting between them. CDR3 length: 13 residues. The CDR3 DNA sequence: TGTGCCAGCAGCGTAGGACCCACCTACGAGCAGTACTTC. It is translated as CASSVGPTYEQYF. Full variable domain (remainder filled in from reference TRBV9 and TRBJ2-7): DSGVTQTPKHLITATGQRVTLRCSPRSGDLSVYWYQQSLDQGLQFLIQYYNGEERAKGNILERFSAQQFPDLHSELNLSSLELGDSALYFCASSVGPTYEQYFGPGTRLTVT.

The CDR3 loop reads CATSSWQSSYEQYF. The CDR3, as DNA: TGTGCCACCAGCAGCTGGCAGAGCTCCTACGAGCAGTACTTC. The chain has TRBV15 and TRBJ2-7; D is undetermined. This CDR3 has 14 residues. V was trimmed by 3 bases and J by 0 bases, leaving 9 bases between them. Germline CDR1 and CDR2: LNHNV and YYDKDF (reference sequence).

V and J are TRBV6-4 and TRBJ2-2; D not resolved. Per germline, CDR1 MRHNA and CDR2 SNTAGT. Deletions cut 6 bases from V and 0 bases from J, with 8 bases between. This CDR3 has 14 residues. The CDR3 here is CASREQANTGELFF. CDR3 DNA: TGTGCCAGCAGGGAGCAAGCGAACACCGGGGAGCTGTTTTTT.

Many counts were recorded for this clonotype. The chain links TRBV6-2 or TRBV6-3 to TRBJ1-1, with 9 bases aligning to TRBD1. With 4 bases clipped from V and 3 bases from J, the junction kept 6 bases outside the gene matches. The CDR3 is 15 amino acids. Germline V gives CDR1 MNHEY, CDR2 SVGEGT. The CDR3 sequence: CASSFPRTGDTEAFF. The CDR3 bases are TGTGCCAGCAGTTTTCCTAGGACAGGGGACACTGAAGCTTTCTTT.

The V gene is TRBV7-2, the J gene TRBJ1-1; possibly TRBD1 for D (5 bases). The germline gives CDR1 SGHTA, CDR2 FQGNSA. The CDR3 consists of 14 residues. V was pared by 1 base and J by 10 bases, with 16 bases between. DNA of the CDR3: TGTGCCAGCAGCTTAGATTCGGGGGATGGTGGAGCTTTCTTT. It translates to CASSLDSGDGGAFF.

As regards this clonotype: The junction differs from germline at one of its ends, possibly a read error. The gene calls are TRBV10-3 and TRBJ2-7; D uncertain. Germline V gene sequence: CDR1 ENHRY, CDR2 SYGVKD. The CDR3 runs 15 residues. The CDR3 DNA sequence: TGTGCCATCAGTGAGCGGCAGGACGAAGACAACCAGCAGTACTGG. The encoded protein is CAISERQDEDNQQYW.

The chain joins TRBV28 to TRBJ1-2; D possibly corresponds to TRBD1 (5 bases). The V end was cut by 6 bases, the J end by 7 bases, with 18 bases between. Germline V gene lookup returns CDR1 MDHEN and CDR2 SYDVKM. The length of the CDR3 is 14 residues. The CDR3 DNA is TGTGCCAGCAGCAACGGGGGGGGTAAGGGTGGCTACACCTTC. Translating it yields CASSNGGGKGGYTF.

A note on this clonotype: Because the CDR3 is missing its conserved closing phenylalanine or tryptophan, this is likely a read error. The chain combines TRBV2 with TRBJ2-3; tentatively, D is TRBD2 (6 bases). Per germline, CDR1 SNHLY and CDR2 FYNNEI. CDR3 length: 15 amino acids. The DNA for the CDR3 is TGTGCCAGCAGCTTGGACGGGGGTTACACAGGTACGCAGTATTCT. It codes for CASSLDGGYTGTQYS.

V gene TRBV20-1 combines with J gene TRBJ2-7; D not resolved. V shed 3 bases and J shed 3 bases, with 9 bases lying between them. Germline-derived CDR1 and CDR2 are DFQATT and SNEGSKA (reference sequence). This CDR3 spans 12 amino acids. The CDR3 protein is CSASEQSYEQYF. CDR3 DNA sequence: TGCAGTGCTAGTGAACAGAGCTACGAGCAGTACTTC.

This clonotype was detected many times. Here the CDR3 reads CASRPTGGNSPLHF. CDR3 sequence (DNA): TGTGCCAGCAGACCGACAGGGGGAAATTCACCCCTCCACTTT. J is TRBJ1-6 and V is TRBV6-5; 9 nucleotides line up with TRBD1. The CDR3 is 14 residues long. The ends lost 6 bases at V and 7 bases at J; junction bases unmatched: 4. Germline V gene lookup returns CDR1 MNHEY and CDR2 SVGAGI.

The rearrangement joins TRBV30 to TRBJ2-5; no reliable D call. V lost 0 bases, J lost 3 bases, and 11 bases lay in between. The CDR3 loop spans 14 amino acids. Germline assignment: CDR1 GTSNPN and CDR2 SVGIG (reference sequence). The CDR3 DNA is TGTGCCTGGAGTGTCTTGGGGTCCAAAGAGACCCAGTACTTC. Protein sequence: CAWSVLGSKETQYF.